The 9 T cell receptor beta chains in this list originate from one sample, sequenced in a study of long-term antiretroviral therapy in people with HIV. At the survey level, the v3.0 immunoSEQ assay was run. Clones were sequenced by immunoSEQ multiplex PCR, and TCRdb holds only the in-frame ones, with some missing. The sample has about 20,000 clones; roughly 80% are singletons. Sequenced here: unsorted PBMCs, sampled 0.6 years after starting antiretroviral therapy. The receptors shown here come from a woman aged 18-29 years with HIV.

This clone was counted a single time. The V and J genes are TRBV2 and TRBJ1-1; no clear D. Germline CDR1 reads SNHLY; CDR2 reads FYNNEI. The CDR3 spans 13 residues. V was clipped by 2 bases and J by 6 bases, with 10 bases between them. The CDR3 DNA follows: TGTGCCAGCAGTGAATTCCTGGCGGCTGAAGCTTTCTTT. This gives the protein CASSEFLAAEAFF.

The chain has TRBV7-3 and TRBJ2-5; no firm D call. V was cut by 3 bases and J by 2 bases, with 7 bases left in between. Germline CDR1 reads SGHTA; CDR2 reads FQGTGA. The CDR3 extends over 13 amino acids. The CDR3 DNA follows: TGTGCCAGCAGCTTGGGTCAGCAAGAGACCCAGTACTTC. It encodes CASSLGQQETQYF.

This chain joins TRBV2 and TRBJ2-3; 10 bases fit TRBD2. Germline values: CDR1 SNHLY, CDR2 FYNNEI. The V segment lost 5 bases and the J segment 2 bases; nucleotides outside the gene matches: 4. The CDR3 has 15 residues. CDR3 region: CASSRTSGVTDTQYF. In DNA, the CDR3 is TGTGCCAGCAGTCGGACTAGCGGAGTCACAGATACGCAGTATTTT. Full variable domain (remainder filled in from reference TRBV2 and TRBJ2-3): EPEVTQTPSHQVTQMGQEVILRCVPISNHLYFYWYRQILGQKVEFLVSFYNNEISEKSEIFDDQFSVERPDGSNFTLKIRSTKLEDSAMYFCASSRTSGVTDTQYFGPGTRLTVL.

Here the CDR3 DNA reads TGTGCCAGCCAGAAATCGACCGGCGAAACCACTGAAGCTTTCTTT. Its protein is CASQKSTGETTEAFF. The chain is built from TRBV6-5 and TRBJ1-1; D is uncertain. Per germline, CDR1 MNHEY and CDR2 SVGAGI. This CDR3 comprises 15 residues. V was shortened by 8 bases and J by 4 bases, with 20 bases between the two germline ends.

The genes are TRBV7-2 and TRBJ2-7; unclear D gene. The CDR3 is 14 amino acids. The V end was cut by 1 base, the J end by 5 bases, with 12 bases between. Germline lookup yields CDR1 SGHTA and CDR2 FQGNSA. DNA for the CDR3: TGTGCCAGCAGCTTAGTTAATCAAGCGAACGAGCAGTACTTC. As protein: CASSLVNQANEQYF.

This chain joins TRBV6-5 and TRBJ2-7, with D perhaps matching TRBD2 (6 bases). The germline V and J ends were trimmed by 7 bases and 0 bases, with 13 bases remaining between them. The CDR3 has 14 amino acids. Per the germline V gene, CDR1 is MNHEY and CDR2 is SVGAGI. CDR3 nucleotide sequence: TGTGCCAGCACCCCCCCGGGACTCTCCTACGAGCAGTACTTC. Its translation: CASTPPGLSYEQYF.

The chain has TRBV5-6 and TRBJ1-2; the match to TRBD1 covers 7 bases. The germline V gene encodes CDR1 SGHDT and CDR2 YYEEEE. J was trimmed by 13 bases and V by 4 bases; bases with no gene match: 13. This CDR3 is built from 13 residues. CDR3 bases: TGTGCCAGCAGCCCGGGGACAGCCGGCGGGGGCACCTTC. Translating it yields CASSPGTAGGGTF. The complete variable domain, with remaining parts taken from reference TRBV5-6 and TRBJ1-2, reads DAGVTQSPTHLIKTRGQQVTLRCSPKSGHDTVSWYQQALGQGPQFIFQYYEEEERQRGNFPDRFSGHQFPNYSSELNVNALLLGDSALYLCASSPGTAGGGTFGSGTRLTVV.

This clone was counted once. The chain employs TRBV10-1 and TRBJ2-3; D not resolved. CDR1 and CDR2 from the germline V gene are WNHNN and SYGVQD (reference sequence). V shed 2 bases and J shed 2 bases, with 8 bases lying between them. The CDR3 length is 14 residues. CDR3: CASSEGQSTDTQYF. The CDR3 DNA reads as TGCGCCAGCAGTGAGGGGCAGTCCACAGATACGCAGTATTTT.

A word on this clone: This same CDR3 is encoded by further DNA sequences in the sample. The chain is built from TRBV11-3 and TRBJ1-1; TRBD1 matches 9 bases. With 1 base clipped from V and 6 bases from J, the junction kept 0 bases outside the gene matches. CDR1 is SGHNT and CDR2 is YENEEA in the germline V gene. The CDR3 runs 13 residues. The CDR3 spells CASSLGTGAEAFF. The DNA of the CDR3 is TGTGCCAGCAGCTTAGGGACAGGGGCTGAAGCTTTCTTT.